Listed here is a single T cell receptor beta chain. This entry comes from a study of blood T cell repertoires in COVID-19. At the level of the study: Sites across the United States, Italy and Spain contributed samples from acute and convalescent COVID-19. T cells, B-cell-depleted T cells, or PBMCs provided the cDNA or gDNA that served as material.

Trimming at V came to 4 bases and at J to 5 bases, leaving 4 bases not matched to a gene. CDR3 length: 13 amino acids. Germline V gene lookup returns CDR1 SQVTM and CDR2 ANQGSEA. As handled by the study authors: Reference gene primers were amplified, and this amplification served to estimate nucleated cell counts. Produced via immunoSEQ multiplex PCR; TCRdb's table is partial and in-frame only. That table furnishes V, J and clone size, whereas the DNA furnished D and trimming. The sample shows 68,000 or so clones, 75% to 90% of them seen only once. The chain combines TRBV29-1 with TRBJ2-2; TRBD2 agrees at 7 bases. Specimen: peripheral blood. The TCR originated in a man aged 25-45 years with acute or convalescent COVID-19. CDR3 in amino acids: CSVVLAATGELFF. CDR3 bases: TGCAGCGTTGTCCTAGCGGCAACCGGGGAGCTGTTTTTT.